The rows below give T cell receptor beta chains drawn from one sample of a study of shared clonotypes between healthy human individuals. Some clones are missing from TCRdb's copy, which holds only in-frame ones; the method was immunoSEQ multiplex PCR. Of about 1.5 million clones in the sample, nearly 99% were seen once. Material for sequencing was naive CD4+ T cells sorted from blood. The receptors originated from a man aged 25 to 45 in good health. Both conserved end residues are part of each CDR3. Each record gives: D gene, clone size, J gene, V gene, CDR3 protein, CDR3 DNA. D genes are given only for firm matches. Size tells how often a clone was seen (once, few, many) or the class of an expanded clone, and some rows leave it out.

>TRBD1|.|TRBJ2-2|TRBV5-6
CASSGDYGTVTGELFF
TGTGCCAGCAGCGGGGATTATGGGACAGTCACCGGGGAGCTGTTTTTT
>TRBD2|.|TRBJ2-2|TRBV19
CASSPGLAGFTGELFF
TGTGCCAGTAGCCCGGGACTAGCGGGTTTCACCGGGGAGCTGTTTTTT
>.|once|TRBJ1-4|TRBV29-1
CSVDSQGRGLFF
TGCAGCGTTGACTCCCAGGGGCGAGGGCTGTTTTTT
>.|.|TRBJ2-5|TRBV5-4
CASSLGAAETQYF
TGTGCCAGCAGTCTAGGGGCCGCGGAGACCCAGTACTTC
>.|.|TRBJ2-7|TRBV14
CASSQDLRGHRYEQYF
TGTGCCAGCAGCCAAGATCTACGGGGCCATCGCTACGAGCAGTACTTC
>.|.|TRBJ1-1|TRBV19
CASSIDQGGFQGEAFF
TGTGCCAGTAGTATAGATCAGGGAGGTTTTCAGGGAGAAGCTTTCTTT
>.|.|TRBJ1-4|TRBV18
CASSPPAAPEKLFF
TGTGCCAGCTCCCCGCCGGCGGCCCCTGAAAAACTGTTTTTT
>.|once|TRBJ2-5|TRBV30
CAWSGGQRETQYF
TGTGCCTGGAGTGGAGGGCAACGGGAGACCCAGTACTTC
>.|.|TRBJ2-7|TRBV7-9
CASSLVAAYEQYF
TGTGCCAGCAGCTTAGTAGCGGCCTACGAGCAGTACTTC
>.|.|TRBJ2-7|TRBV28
CASSRSGPYEQYF
TGTGCCAGCAGTCGTAGCGGTCCCTACGAGCAGTACTTC
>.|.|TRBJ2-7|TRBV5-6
CASSLDTTTLIVYF
TGTGCCAGCAGCTTGGATACTACTACGCTGATCGTGTACTTC
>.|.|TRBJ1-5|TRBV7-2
CASSQEEVPQHF
TGTGCCAGCAGCCAGGAGGAGGTGCCCCAGCATTTT
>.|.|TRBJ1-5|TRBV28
CASSLDFLLNQPQHF
TGTGCCAGCAGTTTGGACTTTTTACTCAATCAGCCCCAGCATTTT
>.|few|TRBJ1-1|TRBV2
CASSAEGSTEAFF
TGTGCCAGCAGTGCTGAGGGCTCCACTGAAGCTTTCTTT
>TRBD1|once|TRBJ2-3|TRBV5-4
CASSPGQARDTQYF
TGTGCCAGCAGCCCCGGACAGGCGAGGGATACGCAGTATTTT
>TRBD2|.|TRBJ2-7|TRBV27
CASSFTGLAGVYEQYF
TGTGCCAGCAGTTTCACGGGACTAGCGGGAGTCTACGAGCAGTACTTC
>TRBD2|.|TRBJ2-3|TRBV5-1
CASSPWTSSGTDTQYF
TGCGCCAGCAGCCCCTGGACTAGCTCTGGCACAGATACGCAGTATTTT
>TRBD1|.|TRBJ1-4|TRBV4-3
CASSPRQGLNEKLFF
TGCGCCAGCAGCCCGCGACAGGGCCTTAATGAAAAACTGTTTTTT
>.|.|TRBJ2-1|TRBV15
CATSSDLVGDPSYNEQFF
TGTGCCACCAGCAGCGATCTAGTGGGAGACCCCTCCTACAATGAGCAGTTCTTC
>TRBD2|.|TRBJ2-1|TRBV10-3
CAIEAGVFSYNEQFF
TGTGCCATCGAAGCGGGAGTGTTCTCCTACAATGAGCAGTTCTTC
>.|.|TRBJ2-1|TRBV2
CASSEEYNEQFF
TGTGCCAGCAGTGAAGAGTACAATGAGCAGTTCTTC
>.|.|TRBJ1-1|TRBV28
CASSLPAGANTEAFF
TGTGCCAGCAGTTTACCGGCAGGGGCTAACACTGAAGCTTTCTTT
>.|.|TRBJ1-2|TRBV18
CASSPKGGGPIGYTF
TGTGCCAGCTCACCAAAGGGTGGGGGCCCTATCGGCTACACCTTC
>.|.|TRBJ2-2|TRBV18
CASSPSQGGTGELFF
TGTGCCAGCTCACCAAGCCAGGGTGGGACCGGGGAGCTGTTTTTT
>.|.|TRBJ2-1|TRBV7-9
CASSPSPLNEQFF
TGTGCCAGCAGCCCCTCACCCCTGAATGAGCAGTTCTTC
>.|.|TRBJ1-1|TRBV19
CASSPRTAANTEAFF
TGTGCCAGTAGTCCACGGACGGCTGCGAACACTGAAGCTTTCTTT
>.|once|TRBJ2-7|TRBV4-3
CASSQAGWDFYEQYF
TGCGCCAGCAGCCAAGCCGGTTGGGACTTCTACGAGCAGTACTTC
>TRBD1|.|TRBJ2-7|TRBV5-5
CASTVIQGRNYEQYF
TGTGCCAGCACCGTGATACAGGGGCGAAATTACGAGCAGTACTTC
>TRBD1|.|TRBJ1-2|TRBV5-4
CASSAGTGPPNYGYTF
TGTGCCAGCAGCGCCGGGACAGGGCCTCCTAACTATGGCTACACCTTC
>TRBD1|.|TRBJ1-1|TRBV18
CASSVLQGEGTEAFF
TGTGCCAGCTCAGTACTACAGGGGGAGGGCACTGAAGCTTTCTTT
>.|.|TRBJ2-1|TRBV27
CASRGRDGGEYNEQFF
TGTGCCAGCAGGGGAAGGGACGGAGGCGAATACAATGAGCAGTTCTTC
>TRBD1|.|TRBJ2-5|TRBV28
CASRTVDRDGTQYF
TGTGCCAGCAGGACCGTCGACAGGGACGGGACCCAGTACTTC
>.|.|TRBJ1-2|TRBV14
CASRTGPKANYGYTF
TGTGCCAGCAGAACAGGGCCCAAAGCTAACTATGGCTACACCTTC
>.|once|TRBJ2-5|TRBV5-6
CASSLPSQETQYF
TGTGCCAGCAGCTTGCCGTCCCAAGAGACCCAGTACTTC
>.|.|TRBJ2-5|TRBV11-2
CASSFGRPQETQYF
TGTGCCAGCAGCTTTGGTAGACCCCAAGAGACCCAGTACTTC
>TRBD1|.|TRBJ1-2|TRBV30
CAWSVGTDYGYTF
TGTGCCTGGAGTGTAGGGACAGACTATGGCTACACCTTC
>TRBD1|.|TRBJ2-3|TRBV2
CASSGDRGADTQYF
TGTGCCAGCAGTGGGGACAGGGGCGCAGATACGCAGTATTTT
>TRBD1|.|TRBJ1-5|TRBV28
CASSSTGGAYQPQHF
TGTGCCAGCAGTTCAACAGGGGGCGCGTATCAGCCCCAGCATTTT
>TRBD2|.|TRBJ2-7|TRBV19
CASSQKPPGLGSYEQYF
TGTGCCAGTAGTCAAAAACCTCCGGGACTAGGATCCTACGAGCAGTACTTC
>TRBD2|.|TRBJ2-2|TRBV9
CASSVGASGGTGELFF
TGTGCCAGCAGCGTAGGGGCTAGCGGGGGAACCGGGGAGCTGTTTTTT
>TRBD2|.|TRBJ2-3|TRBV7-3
CASSDGLAGLTDTQYF
TGTGCCAGCAGCGATGGACTAGCGGGTCTCACAGATACGCAGTATTTT
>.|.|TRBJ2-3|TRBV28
CASSLSQDRLQYF
TGTGCCAGCAGTCTATCACAAGACCGGCTGCAGTATTTT
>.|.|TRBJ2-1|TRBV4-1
CASSRELTSPSYNEQFF
TGCGCCAGCAGCCGGGAGCTCACCTCACCCTCCTACAATGAGCAGTTCTTC
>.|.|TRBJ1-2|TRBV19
CASRRSGLYGYTF
TGTGCCAGTAGACGAAGCGGGCTCTATGGCTACACCTTC
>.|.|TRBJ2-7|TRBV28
CASSSPGFLQYF
TGTGCCAGCAGTTCTCCGGGTTTCTTGCAGTACTTC
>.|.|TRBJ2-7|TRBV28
CASSLYRYEQYF
TGTGCCAGCAGTTTATACCGGTACGAGCAGTACTTC
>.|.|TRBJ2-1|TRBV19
CASSIFSGGARNEQFF
TGTGCCAGTAGTATTTTTTCTGGCGGAGCCCGCAATGAGCAGTTCTTC
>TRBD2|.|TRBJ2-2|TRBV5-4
CASSLPGLAGDRELFF
TGTGCCAGCAGCTTGCCCGGACTAGCGGGAGACAGGGAGCTGTTTTTT
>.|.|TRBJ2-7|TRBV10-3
CAISESGGEREYF
TGTGCCATCAGTGAGTCCGGCGGAGAGAGGGAGTACTTC
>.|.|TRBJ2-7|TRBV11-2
CASSSPKGGPVSYEQYF
TGTGCCAGCAGCTCCCCAAAGGGCGGCCCGGTAAGCTACGAGCAGTACTTC
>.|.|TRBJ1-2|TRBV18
CASSPPAGVGGYTF
TGTGCCAGCTCACCACCGGCAGGTGTCGGTGGCTACACCTTC
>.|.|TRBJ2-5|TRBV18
CASSPRAIQETQYF
TGTGCCAGCTCACCAAGAGCTATACAAGAGACCCAGTACTTC
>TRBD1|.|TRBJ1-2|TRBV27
CASSLSGLVEGAQGYTF
TGTGCCAGCAGTTTATCGGGTCTGGTAGAGGGGGCCCAGGGCTACACCTTC
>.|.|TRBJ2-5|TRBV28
CASRSPETQYF
TGTGCCAGCAGATCCCCAGAGACCCAGTACTTC
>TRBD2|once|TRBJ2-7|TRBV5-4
CATRGRDSSYEQYF
TGTGCCACTAGAGGGAGGGACTCCTCCTACGAGCAGTACTTC
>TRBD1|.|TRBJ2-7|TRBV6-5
CASTPGTGGTYEQYF
TGTGCCAGCACCCCAGGGACAGGGGGCACCTACGAGCAGTACTTC
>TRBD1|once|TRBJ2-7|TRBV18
CASSRSTGTGGGEQYF
TGTGCCAGCTCACGCAGTACCGGGACAGGGGGCGGCGAGCAGTACTTC
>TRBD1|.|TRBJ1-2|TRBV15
CATSIGTGGTYGYTF
TGTGCCACCAGCATTGGGACAGGGGGGACCTATGGCTACACCTTC
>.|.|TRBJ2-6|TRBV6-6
CASRLSGANVLTF
TGTGCCAGCAGACTATCTGGGGCCAACGTCCTGACTTTC